This record covers a single T cell receptor delta chain. A far larger clone lies a single base away; this is likely a read error. The CDR3 contains 14 residues. Trimming cost V 0 bases and J 1 base; bases outside gene matches: 1. The germline V gene encodes CDR1 GEAIGNYY and CDR2 EKD. These data come from a study of gamma-delta chains in newborns, infants, children. For the study at large: Microbial exposure reportedly drives polyclonal innate γδ T cell expansion after birth.

TCRdb re-called the reads via CATT. The table records roughly 3,500 delta-chain clones, about 0.3% of them present only once. Sequencing was performed on blood. This clonotype originated in a child who was a newborn, infant or young child, either healthy, febrile or measles-vaccinated (not recorded which). The chain joins TRDV2 to TRDJ1; 7 positions match TRDD3. CDR3 in amino acids: CACDTLGGTDKLIF. The CDR3, as DNA: TGTGCCTGTGACACCCTGGGGGGCACCGATAAACTCATCTTT.